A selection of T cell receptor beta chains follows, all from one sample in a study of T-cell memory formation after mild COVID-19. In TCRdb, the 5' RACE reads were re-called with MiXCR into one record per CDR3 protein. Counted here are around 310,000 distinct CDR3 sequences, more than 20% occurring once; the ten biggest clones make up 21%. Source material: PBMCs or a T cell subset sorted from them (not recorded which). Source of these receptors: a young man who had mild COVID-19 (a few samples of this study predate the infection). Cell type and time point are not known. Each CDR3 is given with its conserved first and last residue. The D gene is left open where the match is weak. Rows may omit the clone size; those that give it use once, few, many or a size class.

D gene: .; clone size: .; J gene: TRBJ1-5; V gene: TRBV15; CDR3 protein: CATSGTGSRQPQHF; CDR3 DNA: TGTGCCACCAGCGGTACAGGGTCACGGCAGCCCCAGCATTTT
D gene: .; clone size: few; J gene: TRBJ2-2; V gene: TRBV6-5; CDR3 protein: CASTIRVAAGELFF; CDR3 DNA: TGTGCCAGCACCATCAGGGTAGCAGCCGGGGAGCTGTTTTTT
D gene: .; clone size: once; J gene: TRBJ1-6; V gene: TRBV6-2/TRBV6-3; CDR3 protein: CASSYWGRNSPLHF; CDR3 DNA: TGTGCCAGCAGTTACTGGGGGCGTAATTCACCCCTCCACTTT
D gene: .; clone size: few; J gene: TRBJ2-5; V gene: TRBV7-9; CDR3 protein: CASSLEGLGRQETQYF; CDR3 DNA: TGTGCCAGCAGCTTAGAGGGCCTGGGGCGGCAAGAGACCCAGTACTTC
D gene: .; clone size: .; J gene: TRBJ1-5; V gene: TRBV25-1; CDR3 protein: CASSAVSNQPQHF; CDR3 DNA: TGTGCCAGCAGTGCGGTAAGCAATCAGCCCCAGCATTTT
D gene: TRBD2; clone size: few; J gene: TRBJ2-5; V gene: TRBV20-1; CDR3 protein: CSAARLAGELQETQYF; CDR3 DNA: TGCAGTGCCGCGAGACTAGCGGGGGAACTACAAGAGACCCAGTACTTC
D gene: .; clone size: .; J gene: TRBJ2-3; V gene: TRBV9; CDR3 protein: CASSVNRDRLADTQYF; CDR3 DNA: TGTGCCAGCAGCGTGAACCGGGACCGGCTGGCAGATACGCAGTATTTT
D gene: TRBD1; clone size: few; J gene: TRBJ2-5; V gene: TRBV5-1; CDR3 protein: CASSLGDTGGTQYF; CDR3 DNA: TGCGCCAGCAGCTTGGGGGACACAGGGGGGACCCAGTACTTC
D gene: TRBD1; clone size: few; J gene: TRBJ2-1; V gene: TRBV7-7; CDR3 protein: CASSRGQGEHNEQFF; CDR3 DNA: TGTGCTAGCAGCCGGGGACAGGGTGAACACAATGAGCAGTTCTTC
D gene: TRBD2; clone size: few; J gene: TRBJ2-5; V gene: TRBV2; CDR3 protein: CASRRGAGETQYF; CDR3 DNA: TGTGCCAGCAGGCGGGGGGCCGGGGAGACCCAGTACTTC
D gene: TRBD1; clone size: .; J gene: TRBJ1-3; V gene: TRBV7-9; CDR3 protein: CALQGGSAGNTIYF; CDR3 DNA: TGTGCCCTGCAGGGGGGTTCGGCTGGAAACACCATATATTTT
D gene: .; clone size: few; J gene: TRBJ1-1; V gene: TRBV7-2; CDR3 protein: CASSTLGGGFVTEAFF; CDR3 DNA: TGTGCCAGCAGCACCCTGGGCGGGGGATTCGTCACTGAAGCTTTCTTT
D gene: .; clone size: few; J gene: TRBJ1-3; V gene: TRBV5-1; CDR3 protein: CASSPGPGVPGNTIYF; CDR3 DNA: TGCGCCAGCAGCCCAGGGCCGGGAGTTCCTGGAAACACCATATATTTT
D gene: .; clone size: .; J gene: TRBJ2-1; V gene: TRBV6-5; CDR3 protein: CASSYSWDRPYNEQFF; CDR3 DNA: TGTGCCAGCAGTTACTCATGGGACCGGCCCTACAATGAGCAGTTCTTC
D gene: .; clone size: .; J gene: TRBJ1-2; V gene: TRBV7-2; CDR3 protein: CATGTGSPYGYTF; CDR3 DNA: TGTGCCACAGGGACGGGCAGCCCTTATGGCTACACCTTC
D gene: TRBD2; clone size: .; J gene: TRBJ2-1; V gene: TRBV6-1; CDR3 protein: CASSRGIAGVGYNEQFF; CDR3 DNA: TGTGCCAGCAGTCGGGGGATAGCGGGGGTAGGATACAATGAGCAGTTCTTC
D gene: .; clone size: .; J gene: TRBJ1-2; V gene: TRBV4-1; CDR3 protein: CASSQAWDTGNYGYTF; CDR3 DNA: TGCGCCAGCAGCCAAGCGTGGGACACAGGCAACTATGGCTACACCTTC
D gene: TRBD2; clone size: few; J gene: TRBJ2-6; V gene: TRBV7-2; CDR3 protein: CASSRNGLAGIPSGANVLTF; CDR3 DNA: TGTGCCAGCAGCCGAAACGGACTAGCGGGGATACCATCGGGGGCCAACGTCCTGACTTTC
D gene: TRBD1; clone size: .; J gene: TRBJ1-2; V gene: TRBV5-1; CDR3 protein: CASSSQGAGGNYGYTF; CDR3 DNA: TGCGCCAGCAGCTCACAGGGGGCCGGGGGGAACTATGGCTACACCTTC
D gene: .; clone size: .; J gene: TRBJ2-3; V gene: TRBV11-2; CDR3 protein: CASSLGRGIADTQYF; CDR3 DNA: TGTGCCAGCAGCTTAGGTCGGGGGATTGCAGATACGCAGTATTTT
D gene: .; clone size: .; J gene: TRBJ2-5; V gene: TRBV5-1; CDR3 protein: CASSIGTQQETQYF; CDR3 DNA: TGCGCCAGCAGCATCGGGACTCAACAAGAGACCCAGTACTTC
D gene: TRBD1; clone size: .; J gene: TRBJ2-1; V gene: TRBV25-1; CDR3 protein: CASSDPLAGGRYNEQFF; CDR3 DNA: TGTGCCAGCAGTGATCCCCTGGCAGGGGGCAGGTACAATGAGCAGTTCTTC
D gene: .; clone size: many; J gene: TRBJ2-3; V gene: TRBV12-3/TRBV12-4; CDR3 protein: CASSSVRGSAWGTDTQYF; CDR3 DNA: TGTGCCAGCAGTTCAGTCCGGGGGTCGGCTTGGGGCACAGATACGCAGTATTTT
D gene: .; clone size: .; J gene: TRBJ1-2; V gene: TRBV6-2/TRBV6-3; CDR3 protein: CASGKNPYGYTF; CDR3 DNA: TGTGCCAGCGGGAAGAATCCCTATGGCTACACCTTC
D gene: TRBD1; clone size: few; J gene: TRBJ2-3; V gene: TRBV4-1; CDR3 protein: CASSQRGQGADTQYF; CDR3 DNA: TGCGCCAGCAGCCAACGGGGACAGGGGGCAGATACGCAGTATTTT
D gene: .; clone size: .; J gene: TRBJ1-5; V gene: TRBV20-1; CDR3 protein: CSASRLIGGHQPQHF; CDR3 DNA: TGCAGTGCTAGTAGGCTCATTGGGGGTCATCAGCCCCAGCATTTT
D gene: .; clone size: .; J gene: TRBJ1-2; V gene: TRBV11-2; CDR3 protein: CASSSPRGYYGYTF; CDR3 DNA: TGTGCCAGCAGCTCCCCACGGGGTTACTATGGCTACACCTTC
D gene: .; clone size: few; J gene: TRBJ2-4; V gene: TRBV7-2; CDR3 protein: CASSPHSGNSGKNIQYF; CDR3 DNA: TGTGCCAGCAGCCCGCACTCCGGGAATTCGGGCAAAAACATTCAGTACTTC
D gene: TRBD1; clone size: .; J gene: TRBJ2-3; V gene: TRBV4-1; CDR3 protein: CASSQAGDRDTQYF; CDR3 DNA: TGCGCCAGCAGCCAAGCCGGGGACAGAGATACGCAGTATTTT
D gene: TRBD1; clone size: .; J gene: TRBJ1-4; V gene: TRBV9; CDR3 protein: CASSADRGNEKLFF; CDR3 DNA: TGTGCCAGCAGCGCCGACAGGGGGAATGAAAAACTGTTTTTT
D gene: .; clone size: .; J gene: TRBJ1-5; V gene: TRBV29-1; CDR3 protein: CSVQQGEQPQHF; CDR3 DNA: TGCAGCGTACAACAGGGTGAACAGCCCCAGCATTTT
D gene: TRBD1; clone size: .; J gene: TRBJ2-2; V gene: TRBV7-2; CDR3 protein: CASRTGGGNTGELFF; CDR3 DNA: TGTGCCAGCAGAACAGGGGGCGGGAACACCGGGGAGCTGTTTTTT
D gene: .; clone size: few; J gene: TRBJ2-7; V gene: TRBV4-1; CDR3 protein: CASSQALVEDYEQYF; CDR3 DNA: TGCGCCAGCAGCCAAGCTCTTGTGGAGGACTACGAGCAGTACTTC
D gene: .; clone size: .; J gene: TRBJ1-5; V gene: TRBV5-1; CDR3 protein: CASSLQGSYSNQPQHF; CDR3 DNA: TGCGCCAGCAGCTTGCAGGGCTCCTATAGCAATCAGCCCCAGCATTTT
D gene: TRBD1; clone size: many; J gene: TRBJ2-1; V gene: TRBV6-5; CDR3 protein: CASSYGTGGGGEQFF; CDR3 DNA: TGTGCCAGCAGTTACGGGACAGGAGGTGGTGGTGAGCAGTTCTTC
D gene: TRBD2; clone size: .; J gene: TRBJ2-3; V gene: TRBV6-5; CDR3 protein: CASSYSREDTDTQYF; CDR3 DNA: TGTGCCAGCAGTTACTCTCGGGAGGACACAGATACGCAGTATTTT
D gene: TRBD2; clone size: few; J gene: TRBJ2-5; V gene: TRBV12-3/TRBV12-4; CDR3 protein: CASSPQLAGGPETQYF; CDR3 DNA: TGTGCCAGCAGTCCCCAACTAGCGGGGGGGCCTGAGACCCAGTACTTC
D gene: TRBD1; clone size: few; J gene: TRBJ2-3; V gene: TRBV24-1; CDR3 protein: CATEDRGGDTQYF; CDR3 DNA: TGTGCCACGGAGGACAGGGGGGGGGATACGCAGTATTTT
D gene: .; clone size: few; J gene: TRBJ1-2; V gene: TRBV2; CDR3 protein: CASARVGANYGYTF; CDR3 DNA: TGTGCCAGCGCCCGCGTGGGAGCTAACTATGGCTACACCTTC
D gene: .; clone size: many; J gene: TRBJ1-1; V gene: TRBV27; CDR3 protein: CASSPSRRDKNTEAFF; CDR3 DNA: TGTGCCAGCAGCCCCTCCCGCCGGGACAAGAACACTGAAGCTTTCTTT
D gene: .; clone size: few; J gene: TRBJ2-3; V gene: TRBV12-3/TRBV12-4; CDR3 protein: CASTQTPVGDTQYF; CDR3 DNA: TGTGCCAGCACCCAGACCCCGGTTGGTGATACGCAGTATTTT
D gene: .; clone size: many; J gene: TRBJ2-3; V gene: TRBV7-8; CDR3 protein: CAVRTARGTDTQYF; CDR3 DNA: TGTGCCGTTCGGACAGCTCGAGGCACAGATACGCAGTATTTT
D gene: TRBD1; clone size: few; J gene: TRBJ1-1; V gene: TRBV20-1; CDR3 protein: CSASTGGEAFF; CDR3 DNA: TGCAGTGCTAGCACAGGGGGCGAAGCTTTCTTT